What follows are 20 T cell receptor beta chains derived from one specimen sequenced in a study of cytomegalovirus exposure and HLA in healthy donors. In the PCR, 60 Vbeta and 13 Jbeta primers were used. Profiling relied on immunoSEQ multiplex PCR, and the TCRdb table lists in-frame clones only, not all of them. The repertoire holds 40,000 to 55,000 clones, with approximately 70% as singletons. The sequencing sample was made of PBMCs. These receptor sequences come from a woman aged 45-59 years in good health and CMV-seronegative.

There are a few counts of this clone. At the DNA level, this CDR3 is encoded by other sequences in the same sample as well. V and J are TRBV7-9 and TRBJ1-1, with D perhaps TRBD1 (6 bases). With 6 bases removed from V and 0 bases from J, the gap between germline ends came to 14 bases. The CDR3 runs 15 residues. CDR1 SEHNR and CDR2 FQNEAQ come from the germline V gene (reference sequence). CDR3 amino acids: CASSSQGTMNTEAFF. CDR3 sequence (DNA): TGTGCCAGCAGTTCACAGGGCACCATGAACACTGAAGCTTTCTTT.

The V gene is TRBV28, the J gene TRBJ2-7; TRBD2 matches 8 bases. This CDR3 comprises 13 residues. V was pared by 6 bases and J by 4 bases, with 5 bases of the junction left unmatched. From germline, CDR1 is MDHEN and CDR2 SYDVKM. CDR3 in amino acids: CASRGSGSYEQYF. CDR3 DNA: TGTGCCAGCAGGGGAAGCGGGAGTTACGAGCAGTACTTC. Full variable domain (remainder filled in from reference TRBV28 and TRBJ2-7): DVKVTQSSRYLVKRTGEKVFLECVQDMDHENMFWYRQDPGLGLRLIYFSYDVKMKEKGDIPEGYSVSREKKERFSLILESASTNQTSMYLCASRGSGSYEQYFGPGTRLTVT.

The genes are TRBV18 and TRBJ1-2; D gene unclear. This CDR3 spans 13 amino acids. Trimming shortened V by 6 bases and J by 8 bases, and 16 bases separated the two germline ends. Germline V CDR1 and CDR2: KGHSH, LQKENI. The CDR3 reads CASSQTREGGYTF. In nucleotides, the CDR3 is TGTGCCAGCTCCCAAACACGGGAGGGCGGCTACACCTTC.

The chain couples TRBV11-2 to TRBJ2-2; no reliable D call. The CDR3 sequence is 14 residues long. V was cut by 1 base and J by 2 bases, with 5 bases left in between. CDR1 SGHAT and CDR2 FQNNGV come from the germline V gene. The CDR3 spells CASSLVRNTGELFF. CDR3 nucleotides: TGTGCCAGCAGCTTAGTTCGTAACACCGGGGAGCTGTTTTTT.

This clone has more than one count but fewer than ten. The chain couples TRBV21-1 to TRBJ1-1. TRBV21-1 corresponds to a pseudogene. The CDR3 runs 14 residues. The CDR3: CASKPPGRRTEAFF. The DNA of the CDR3 is TGTGCCAGCAAACCCCCCGGGAGGAGGACTGAAGCTTTCTTT.

This clone was detected only a few times. V is TRBV6-1 and J is TRBJ2-7, with D unresolved. The CDR3 spans 11 residues. Between the trimmed V and J ends, which lost 3 bases and 6 bases, there was a span of 6 bases. Germline V CDR1 and CDR2: MNHNS, SASEGT. CDR3 residues: CASSDRREQYF. CDR3 DNA sequence: TGTGCCAGCAGTGACAGGCGCGAGCAGTACTTC.

The V and J genes are TRBV28 and TRBJ2-7, with D maybe TRBD2 (6 bases). In germline, CDR1 is MDHEN, CDR2 SYDVKM. The CDR3 totals 16 residues. V was shortened by 7 bases and J by 9 bases, with 28 bases between the two germline ends. The CDR3 protein is CASTPAEAGPSYWQYF. As DNA, the CDR3 is TGTGCCAGCACCCCCGCGGAGGCGGGACCCTCCTACTGGCAGTACTTC.

This chain links TRBV28 with TRBJ2-5, with 7 bases lining up with TRBD1. The J call is doubtful: the DNA matches TRBJ2-7 better. This CDR3 is 14 amino acids long. Germline V gene data show CDR1 as MDHEN and CDR2 as SYDVKM. In DNA form, the CDR3 reads TGTGCCAGCAGCTCGACAGGGTATGGACACGAGCAGTACTTC. It encodes CASSSTGYGHEQYF.

The V and J genes are TRBV28 and TRBJ1-2, with a possible D match to TRBD1 (6 bases). Trimming cost V 8 bases and J 5 bases, with 12 bases left between them. CDR1 and CDR2 (germline): MDHEN, SYDVKM. This CDR3 is 12 amino acids long. Here the CDR3 reads CASQGQYYGYTF. In nucleotides, the CDR3 is TGTGCCAGCCAAGGACAGTATTATGGCTACACCTTC.

This chain joins TRBV30 and TRBJ2-7, with no clear D. CDR1 is GTSNPN and CDR2 is SVGIG in the germline V gene (reference sequence). The ends were cut back, 0 bases at V and 1 base at J, with 7 bases in the middle. The length of the CDR3 is 13 residues. In DNA, the CDR3 is TGTGCCTGGAGTGTTGCGATTTCCTACGAGCAGTACTTC. Residues: CAWSVAISYEQYF.

V gene TRBV18 combines with J gene TRBJ2-5; 9 bases line up with TRBD1. Unmatched junction bases numbered 10, after V lost 6 bases and J lost 5 bases. The CDR3 is 15 residues long. The germline V gene encodes CDR1 KGHSH and CDR2 LQKENI. The DNA for the CDR3 is TGTGCCAGCTCGCCTACCGGGACAGGGAAGGAGACCCAGTACTTC. Amino acids: CASSPTGTGKETQYF.

The chain joins TRBV19 to TRBJ2-1, with 14 bases matching TRBD2. The germline CDR1 and CDR2 sequences are LNHDA and SQIVND (reference sequence). Losses at the gene ends were 4 bases for V and 5 bases for J; bases not matched to a gene: 1. This CDR3 comprises 15 residues. The DNA of the CDR3 is TGTGCCAGTAGTAGGGGACTAGCGGGAGACAATGAGCAGTTCTTC. Amino acid sequence: CASSRGLAGDNEQFF.

This rearrangement joins TRBV7-9 to TRBJ2-5, with 11 nucleotides matching TRBD2. Per germline, CDR1 SEHNR and CDR2 FQNEAQ (reference sequence). This CDR3 has 16 residues. V shed 7 bases and J 1 base; nucleotides not matched to a gene: 8. CDR3 amino acids: CASTLTSGASQETQYF. Here the CDR3 DNA reads TGTGCCAGCACCTTGACTAGCGGGGCCTCCCAAGAGACCCAGTACTTC.

This sequence joins TRBV9 and TRBJ2-5; 7 positions match TRBD1. V dropped 4 bases and J dropped 3; count of bases not matched to a gene: 6. The CDR3 is 14 amino acids. Germline loops: CDR1 SGDLS, CDR2 YYNGEE. The CDR3 bases are TGTGCCAGCAGCCTCGGGACAGTAAAAGAGACCCAGTACTTC. Its translation: CASSLGTVKETQYF.

This clone was seen a single time. This chain joins TRBV4-1 and TRBJ1-2; 7 nucleotides agree with TRBD1. J gave up 8 bases and V 0 bases, and 9 bases lay outside the gene matches. This CDR3 spans 15 amino acids. From germline, CDR1 is MGHRA and CDR2 YSYEKL. For the CDR3, the DNA is TGCGCCAGCAGCCAAGAGGACAGGCCGTCGGAGGGCTACACCTTC. Translated, it gives CASSQEDRPSEGYTF.

The chain links TRBV5-1 to TRBJ2-3; 9 bases line up with TRBD2. The CDR3 has 16 residues. V lost 0 bases to trimming and J lost 2 bases; unmatched junction nucleotides: 4. Per germline, CDR1 SGHRS and CDR2 YFSETQ. Written as DNA, the CDR3 is TGCGCCAGCAGCTTGGCTAGCGGGGTTAACACAGATACGCAGTATTTT. As protein: CASSLASGVNTDTQYF.

This clone appeared a few times. The rearrangement links TRBV9 to TRBJ1-4, with 7 bases aligning to TRBD1. CDR3 length: 15 residues. J was trimmed by 7 bases and V by 1 base; bases with no gene match: 7. In germline, CDR1 is SGDLS, CDR2 YYNGEE. CDR3 nucleotides: TGTGCCAGCAGCGTATCGGGACAGCGGCGTGAAAAACTGTTTTTT. Translation gives CASSVSGQRREKLFF.

The chain combines TRBV30 with TRBJ1-2; possible D gene TRBD1, 6 bases. Looked up from germline, CDR1 is GTSNPN and CDR2 is SVGIG (reference sequence). The CDR3 is 10 amino acids. V was cut by 4 bases and J by 12 bases, with 12 bases left in between. The CDR3 DNA is TGTGCCTGGAACGGTCCAGGGGACACCTTC. Protein product: CAWNGPGDTF.

The chain employs TRBV19 and TRBJ1-2; TRBD1 aligns across 7 bases. The CDR3 runs 12 residues. The germline V gene has CDR1 LNHDA and CDR2 SQIVND (reference sequence). With V trimmed by 5 bases and J by 7 bases, 4 bases remained unmatched. For the CDR3, the DNA is TGTGCCAGTAGTGTCAACAGGGGTGGCTACACCTTC. Its protein product is CASSVNRGGYTF.

This chain links TRBV7-2 with TRBJ1-2; D gene uncertain. V was pared by 3 bases and J by 2 bases, with 7 bases between. CDR3 length equals 13 residues. The germline V gene has CDR1 SGHTA and CDR2 FQGNSA. The CDR3 loop is CASSFGGNYGYTF. The CDR3 DNA is TGTGCCAGCAGCTTCGGCGGGAACTATGGCTACACCTTC.